Listed here are 30 T cell receptor beta chains from one sample, sequenced in a study of cytomegalovirus exposure and HLA in healthy donors. The study ran its PCR with 60 Vbeta and 13 Jbeta primers. Clones were sequenced by immunoSEQ multiplex PCR, and TCRdb holds only the in-frame ones, with some missing. The sample shows about 130,000 clones, 77% of them seen only once. Sequencing used PBMCs. The receptors here all came from a male donor in good health and CMV-seronegative.

The chain carries TRBV10-3 and TRBJ2-1; TRBD2 matches 8 bases. V trimming: 10 bases; J trimming: 7 bases; junction bases outside the gene matches: 18. CDR3 length: 16 amino acids. In germline, CDR1 is ENHRY, CDR2 SYGVKD. The CDR3 sequence is CATRRGSGGGGNEQFF. The CDR3 DNA reads as TGTGCCACCCGACGAGGAAGCGGGGGAGGGGGTAATGAGCAGTTCTTC.

The chain carries TRBV4-1 and TRBJ1-2; weak D call: TRBD1 (6 bases). Trimming took off 2 bases at V and 6 bases at J, with 13 bases between the two ends. This CDR3 is built from 14 residues. Germline CDR1 is MGHRA and CDR2 is YSYEKL. The CDR3 here is CASSQNRDLNGYTF. CDR3 bases: TGCGCCAGCAGCCAAAACAGGGATTTAAATGGCTACACCTTC.

The chain recombines TRBV9 with TRBJ1-1, with D perhaps TRBD1 (6 bases). V was pared by 4 bases and J by 0 bases, with 19 bases between. The CDR3 loop spans 17 amino acids. The germline CDR1 and CDR2 sequences are SGDLS and YYNGEE. The CDR3 DNA reads TGTGCCAGCAGCCCCAGGGGCAGCTCGTATATGAACACTGAAGCTTTCTTT. Protein: CASSPRGSSYMNTEAFF.

The V gene is TRBV6-1, the J gene TRBJ2-7; 10 bases map to TRBD1. The CDR3 runs 13 residues. The V and J ends lost 8 bases and 4 bases, in that order; junction bases with no gene match: 5. The germline V gene encodes CDR1 MNHNS and CDR2 SASEGT. For the CDR3, the DNA is TGTGCCAGCCGGCGGACAGGGGGTTACGAGCAGTACTTC. This translates into CASRRTGGYEQYF.

The rearrangement joins TRBV2 to TRBJ1-5; D perhaps matches TRBD1 (6 bases). Germline values: CDR1 SNHLY, CDR2 FYNNEI. The CDR3 runs 15 residues. V was pared by 1 base and J by 5 bases, with 12 bases between. CDR3 sequence: CASSEGGGTYQPQHF. The CDR3 coding sequence is TGTGCCAGCAGTGAAGGGGGGGGCACGTATCAGCCCCAGCATTTT. Variable domain in full (rest from reference TRBV2 and TRBJ1-5): EPEVTQTPSHQVTQMGQEVILRCVPISNHLYFYWYRQILGQKVEFLVSFYNNEISEKSEIFDDQFSVERPDGSNFTLKIRSTKLEDSAMYFCASSEGGGTYQPQHFGDGTRLSIL.

Only a few counts were recorded for this clone. In DNA form, the CDR3 reads TGTGCCAGCAGCGTGACAGGTGGTCAAACAGATACGCAGTATTTT. It encodes CASSVTGGQTDTQYF. The chain has TRBV9 and TRBJ2-3; a possible D gene is TRBD1 (6 bases). The CDR3 spans 15 residues. Trimming shortened V by 2 bases and J by 3 bases, and 13 bases separated the two germline ends. The germline gives CDR1 SGDLS, CDR2 YYNGEE.

The genes are TRBV2 and TRBJ2-2, with D uncertain. Germline CDR1 and CDR2: SNHLY and FYNNEI. The CDR3 length is 17 residues. V was clipped by 4 bases and J by 0 bases, with 15 bases between them. The CDR3 sequence: CASSVLSRPANTGELFF. In DNA form, the CDR3 reads TGTGCCAGCAGTGTGTTGAGCAGGCCTGCGAACACCGGGGAGCTGTTTTTT.

This clone was seen a single time. The J gene is TRBJ1-5, the V gene TRBV10-3, with TRBD1 matching over 8 bases. This CDR3 has 15 amino acids. The V and J ends lost 3 bases and 6 bases, in that order; junction bases with no gene match: 7. Germline CDR1 ENHRY, CDR2 SYGVKD. Written as DNA, the CDR3 is TGTGCCATCAGTGAACAAGGACAGGGAAGTCAGCCCCAGCATTTT. Its translation is CAISEQGQGSQPQHF.

This sequence joins TRBV2 and TRBJ2-2, with D perhaps matching TRBD2 (6 bases). V lost 5 bases and J lost 6, with 19 bases in between. Germline CDR1 is SNHLY and CDR2 is FYNNEI. The CDR3 has 16 amino acids. The CDR3 DNA reads TGTGCCAGCAGTACCCTTGGGGTGGACTATTCCGGGGAGCTGTTTTTT. Protein sequence: CASSTLGVDYSGELFF.

CDR3 region: CASSSGQRPGDTQYF. CDR3 nucleotide sequence: TGCGCCAGCAGCTCGGGACAGCGCCCCGGCGATACGCAGTATTTT. The rearrangement uses TRBV5-1 and TRBJ2-3; 7 bases are a match to TRBD1. The trim removed 3 bases at V and 6 bases at J, leaving 10 bases unmatched. CDR1 SGHRS and CDR2 YFSETQ come from the germline V gene. This CDR3 has 15 residues.

J is TRBJ2-3 and V is TRBV7-3, with 7 bases fitting TRBD2. V trimming: 3 bases; J trimming: 2 bases; junction bases outside the gene matches: 5. The CDR3 covers 15 residues. In germline, CDR1 is SGHTA, CDR2 FQGTGA. The CDR3 reads CASSFAGEFTDTQYF. The CDR3 nucleotides read TGTGCCAGCAGCTTTGCGGGGGAGTTCACAGATACGCAGTATTTT.

The rearrangement joins TRBV11-2 to TRBJ2-1; 9 bases agree with TRBD2. The V gene's germline CDR1 is SGHAT and CDR2 FQNNGV. The V gene end was trimmed by 1 base and the J gene end by 6 bases; junction bases not matched to a gene: 13. The CDR3 loop spans 18 amino acids. The CDR3 DNA reads as TGTGCCAGCAGCTTAGGCCCCTTAGCGGGAGTCAGCGGCAATGAGCAGTTCTTC. Translated: CASSLGPLAGVSGNEQFF.

The V call is TRBV10-3, the J call TRBJ2-5; a possible D gene is TRBD2 (8 bases). CDR3 length: 15 residues. With 11 bases removed from V and 2 bases from J, the gap between germline ends came to 21 bases. Germline CDR1 ENHRY, CDR2 SYGVKD. The CDR3 nucleotides are TGTGCCGCAGGGGGAGGGGGACTAGAACAAGAGACCCAGTACTTC. Translation: CAAGGGGLEQETQYF.

The chain recombines TRBV6-5 with TRBJ2-3, with TRBD2 matching 9 bases. With V trimmed by 5 bases and J by 4 bases, 7 bases remained unmatched. CDR1 MNHEY and CDR2 SVGAGI come from the germline V gene. This CDR3 spans 15 amino acids. In DNA, the CDR3 is TGTGCCAGCAGTCTCTTAGCGGGAGAGGCAGATACGCAGTATTTT. It codes for CASSLLAGEADTQYF.

CDR3: CASRGQGATGTIYF. CDR3 in DNA: TGTGCCAGCAGGGGACAGGGGGCAACGGGGACCATATATTTT. The genes are TRBV2 and TRBJ1-3, with TRBD1 identical over 12 bases. The V gene's germline CDR1 is SNHLY and CDR2 FYNNEI. The ends lost 6 bases at V and 10 bases at J; junction bases unmatched: 7. CDR3 size: 14 residues.

V is TRBV6-5 and J is TRBJ2-5; 9 bases map to TRBD2. Germline-derived CDR1 and CDR2 are MNHEY and SVGAGI. The V and J ends lost 6 bases and 5 bases, in that order; junction bases with no gene match: 7. The CDR3 is 14 residues long. CDR3 in amino acids: CASRSGLATETQYF. The DNA for the CDR3 is TGTGCCAGCAGATCGGGACTAGCAACGGAGACCCAGTACTTC.

Only a few counts were recorded for this clone. The chain links TRBV7-2 to TRBJ2-7, with a weak D call TRBD2 (5 bases). Trimming cost V 1 base and J 7 bases, with 8 bases left between them. The CDR3 runs to 12 residues. Germline CDR1 and CDR2: SGHTA and FQGNSA. The CDR3 DNA is TGTGCCAGCAGCTTAGGTCCGGGGGAGCAGTACTTC. Protein sequence: CASSLGPGEQYF.

The chain couples TRBV18 to TRBJ2-2; no reliable D call. Germline CDR1 reads KGHSH; CDR2 reads LQKENI. V lost 0 bases, J lost 9 bases, and 17 bases lay in between. This CDR3 spans 16 amino acids. The CDR3 here is CASSPPLQSVSRELFF. As DNA, the CDR3 is TGTGCCAGCTCACCACCGTTACAGTCCGTATCCAGGGAGCTGTTTTTT.

The V call is TRBV19, the J call TRBJ2-3, with D unclear. V was shortened by 4 bases and J by 6 bases, with 11 bases between the two germline ends. There are 13 residues in the CDR3. Looked up from germline, CDR1 is LNHDA and CDR2 is SQIVND (reference sequence). CDR3: CASSTAGWDTQYF. The CDR3 region has the DNA TGTGCCAGTAGTACCGCCGGTTGGGATACGCAGTATTTT.

This chain joins TRBV19 and TRBJ2-4; D is perhaps TRBD1 (5 bases). V gave up 3 bases and J gave up 3 bases, with 12 bases separating them. This CDR3 comprises 15 residues. Germline V lookup: CDR1 LNHDA, CDR2 SQIVND (reference sequence). The CDR3 DNA sequence: TGTGCCAGTAGTATGGTCTGGCAGGGCAAAAACATTCAGTACTTC. This translates into CASSMVWQGKNIQYF.

V is TRBV7-9 and J is TRBJ1-3, with D unresolved. The germline V gene has CDR1 SEHNR and CDR2 FQNEAQ (reference sequence). This CDR3 has 14 residues. Trimming left V 5 bases short and J 4 bases short, with 12 bases between. The CDR3 here is CASSRPSGGNTIYF. CDR3 DNA sequence: TGTGCCAGCAGCAGGCCCTCGGGAGGAAACACCATATATTTT.

The genes are TRBV9 and TRBJ2-5; 16 bases are a match to TRBD2. Per the germline V gene, CDR1 is SGDLS and CDR2 is YYNGEE. Losses at the gene ends were 3 bases for V and 4 bases for J; bases not matched to a gene: 12. CDR3 size: 19 residues. The DNA for the CDR3 is TGTGCCAGCAGCGCCGGGACTAGCGGGGGGGCCGGGCCAGGAGAGACCCAGTACTTC. Translated, it gives CASSAGTSGGAGPGETQYF.

This clone has just a few counts. V is TRBV11-3 and J is TRBJ1-1; D is perhaps TRBD1 (5 bases). The CDR3 loop spans 13 amino acids. CDR1 is SGHNT and CDR2 is YENEEA in the germline V gene. The V and J ends lost 5 bases and 5 bases respectively, with 12 bases between them. CDR3 amino acids: CASSATQVTEAFF. The CDR3 region has the DNA TGTGCCAGCAGCGCTACACAGGTGACTGAAGCTTTCTTT.

The chain combines TRBV4-1 with TRBJ2-7; 8 bases align to TRBD2. The CDR3 covers 15 residues. J gave up 1 base and V 4 bases, and 6 bases lay outside the gene matches. Per germline, CDR1 MGHRA and CDR2 YSYEKL. The CDR3 protein is CASSLESGSSYEQYF. CDR3 DNA: TGCGCCAGCAGCCTCGAGAGCGGGAGTTCCTACGAGCAGTACTTC.

The rearrangement links TRBV4-2 to TRBJ1-4; TRBD1 aligns across 9 bases. J lost 6 bases, V lost 0 bases, and 2 bases had no gene match. CDR1 and CDR2 from the germline V gene are LGHNA and YNFKEQ. There are 15 residues in the CDR3. The CDR3 region is CASSQDRDRDEKLFF. In DNA, the CDR3 is TGTGCCAGCAGCCAAGATAGGGACAGGGATGAAAAACTGTTTTTT.

The J gene is TRBJ1-1, the V gene TRBV18, with D perhaps TRBD1 (6 bases). This CDR3 contains 15 residues. Trimming took 1 base from V and 4 from J, leaving 13 bases between them. Germline CDR1 KGHSH, CDR2 LQKENI. The CDR3 loop reads CASSPRQEKGTEAFF. The CDR3 DNA reads TGTGCCAGCTCACCACGACAGGAGAAAGGCACTGAAGCTTTCTTT. The whole variable domain, filled in from reference TRBV18 and TRBJ1-1, reads NAGVMQNPRHLVRRRGQEARLRCSPMKGHSHVYWYRQLPEEGLKFMVYLQKENIIDESGMPKERFSAEFPKEGPSILRIQQVVRGDSAAYFCASSPRQEKGTEAFFGQGTRLTVV.

The rearrangement links TRBV18 to TRBJ2-1; 12 positions match TRBD1. Germline CDR1 is KGHSH and CDR2 is LQKENI. The CDR3 consists of 16 residues. With V trimmed by 3 bases and J by 9 bases, 9 bases remained unmatched. The CDR3, as DNA: TGTGCCAGCTCACCGGGGGACAGGGGGCGGGGGAGTGAGCAGTTCTTC. It yields the protein CASSPGDRGRGSEQFF.

The chain joins TRBV27 to TRBJ2-1; 8 bases fit TRBD2. J was trimmed by 5 bases and V by 3 bases; bases with no gene match: 15. In germline, CDR1 is MNHEY, CDR2 SMNVEV (reference sequence). The CDR3 has 18 residues. For the CDR3, the DNA is TGTGCCAGCAGTTTGGCTATTGTGGGTAGCGGGGATAACAATGAGCAGTTCTTC. Translation: CASSLAIVGSGDNNEQFF.

The chain joins TRBV6-1 to TRBJ1-5; no firm D call. Germline lookup yields CDR1 MNHNS and CDR2 SASEGT. V lost 7 bases, J lost 0 bases, and 7 bases lay in between. The CDR3 length is 13 residues. The CDR3 is CASTLNSNQPQHF. The CDR3, as DNA: TGTGCCAGCACACTTAATAGCAATCAGCCCCAGCATTTT.

This clone was counted a single time. V and J are TRBV27 and TRBJ2-7; 8 positions match TRBD1. Germline values: CDR1 MNHEY, CDR2 SMNVEV (reference sequence). This CDR3 comprises 15 residues. The junction had 7 bases not matched to a gene; V was cut back by 4 bases and J by 2 bases. CDR3 DNA: TGTGCCAGCAGTTCACCGGACAGGGCCACCTACGAGCAGTACTTC. Translation gives CASSSPDRATYEQYF.